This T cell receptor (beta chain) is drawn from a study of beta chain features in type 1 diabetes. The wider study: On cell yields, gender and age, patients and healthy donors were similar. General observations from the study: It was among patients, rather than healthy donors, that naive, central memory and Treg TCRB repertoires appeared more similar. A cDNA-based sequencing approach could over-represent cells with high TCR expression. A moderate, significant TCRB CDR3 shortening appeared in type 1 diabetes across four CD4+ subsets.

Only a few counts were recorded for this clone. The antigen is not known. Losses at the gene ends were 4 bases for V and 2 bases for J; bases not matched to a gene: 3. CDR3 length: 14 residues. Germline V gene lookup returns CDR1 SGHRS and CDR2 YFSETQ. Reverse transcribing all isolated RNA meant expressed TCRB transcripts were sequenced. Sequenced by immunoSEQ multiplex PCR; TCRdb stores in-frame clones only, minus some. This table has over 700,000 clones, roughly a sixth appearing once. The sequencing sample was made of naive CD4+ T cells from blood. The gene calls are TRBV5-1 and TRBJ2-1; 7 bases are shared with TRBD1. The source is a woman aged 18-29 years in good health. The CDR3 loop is CASSMTGTYNEQFF. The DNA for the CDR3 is TGCGCCAGCAGCATGACAGGGACCTACAATGAGCAGTTCTTC.